The T cell receptor (beta chain) under discussion was sequenced for a study of shared clonotypes between healthy human individuals. Several immunoSEQ 96-well plates shared each subset's DNA, each plate a replicate. In the authors' workflow: ImmunoSEQ output held junction-only sequences without quality scores, so filtering differed. Generated by immunoSEQ multiplex PCR, the TCRdb table keeps only in-frame clones and is missing some. V, J and clone size reflect that table, while D and trimming were determined from the DNA. Among about 460,000 clones listed, more than 70% were seen once. The V end lost 5 bases, the J end lost 1 base, and 11 bases lay between the germline ends. The CDR3 sequence is 14 residues long. CDR1 and CDR2 from the germline V gene are SGHAT and FQDESV (reference sequence). Points on this clone: The antigen remains unidentified.

Study results and limitations: Clonotype sharing among donors, it was expected, would be affected by sequencing depth.

This sequence was found in a middle-aged woman in good health. Some clones in this sample may be carry-over from other donors' samples. Source material: PBMCs. The chain couples TRBV11-1 to TRBJ1-1; D ambiguous. The CDR3 DNA is TGTGCCAGCAGCCCTTCCCACTCGAACACTGAAGCTTTCTTT. Amino acid sequence: CASSPSHSNTEAFF. Looking up the rest from reference TRBV11-1 and TRBJ1-1 gives the full variable domain: EAEVAQSPRYKITEKSQAVAFWCDPISGHATLYWYRQILGQGPELLVQFQDESVVDDSQLPKDRFSAERLKGVDSTLKIQPAELGDSAMYLCASSPSHSNTEAFFGQGTRLTVV.